These T cell receptor beta chains were read from a single sample in a study of shared clonotypes between healthy human individuals. Here immunoSEQ multiplex PCR was the method, and the copy in TCRdb shows in-frame clones only, minus some. The table lists about 2 million clones, roughly 94% of them singletons. Sequencing was carried out using naive CD8+ T cells sorted from blood. Receptors were obtained from a man aged 18 to 35 in good health. Each CDR3 is given with its conserved first and last residue. A D gene is named only where the DNA matches it firmly. Some rows have no size entry. The others give once, few or many, or a class for an expanded clone.

v_gene	d_gene	j_gene	abundance	CDR3nt	CDR3aa
TRBV7-9	TRBD2	TRBJ2-3	NA	TGTGCCAGCGTCGTAGCGGGGGGGAATTCAGATACGCAGTATTTT	CASVVAGGNSDTQYF
TRBV11-2	TRBD2	TRBJ2-7	NA	TGTGCCAGCAGCCTTACCCGGGACTATCCGTCTCCCGAGCAGTACTTC	CASSLTRDYPSPEQYF
TRBV25-1	NA	TRBJ2-5	NA	TGTGCCAGCAGTGAAAATTTAGGACTGGCGTACCAAGAGACCCAGTACTTC	CASSENLGLAYQETQYF
TRBV4-3	NA	TRBJ2-3	NA	TGCGCCAGCAGCCAAGTAACAGCGACTAGCACAGATACGCAGTATTTT	CASSQVTATSTDTQYF
TRBV10-3	TRBD2	TRBJ2-5	NA	TGTGCCATCAGTGAAGGGCTAGCGGGGGCGATACACCCCATTGACTTC	CAISEGLAGAIHPIDF
TRBV6-5	NA	TRBJ2-2	NA	TGTGCCAGCAGACCGGAGGAACTAGCCACCGGGGAGCTGTTTTTT	CASRPEELATGELFF
TRBV30	NA	TRBJ1-5	NA	TGTGCCTGGAGTCCCGACAGGTGGGATCAGCCCCAGCATTTT	CAWSPDRWDQPQHF
TRBV5-4	TRBD1	TRBJ2-2	NA	TGTGCCAGCAGCTTCGCTACCCGGGACAGGGCGAACACCGGGGAGCTGTTTTTT	CASSFATRDRANTGELFF
TRBV10-1	TRBD2	TRBJ2-3	NA	TGCGCCAGCAGTGATGCGGGGGGGCGAGTAGATACGCAGTATTTT	CASSDAGGRVDTQYF
TRBV5-6	NA	TRBJ1-1	NA	TGTGCCAGCTGTTGGGGGGGAGGCACTGAAGCTTTCTTT	CASCWGGGTEAFF
TRBV7-8	NA	TRBJ1-2	NA	TGTGCCAGCAGCTTAGAGGACCAGCAGGGGATCGCCTATGGCTACACCTTC	CASSLEDQQGIAYGYTF
TRBV27	NA	TRBJ1-1	NA	TGTGCCAGCAGTTTATCGCAGGGAAACACTGAAGCTTTCTTT	CASSLSQGNTEAFF
TRBV14	NA	TRBJ2-7	NA	TGTGCCAGCAGCCATGCAGTTCCCCAGAGCTCCTACGAGCAGTACTTC	CASSHAVPQSSYEQYF
TRBV4-1	TRBD2	TRBJ2-1	NA	TGCGCCAGCAGCCAAGATAGGACTAGCGCAGGGAATGAGCAGTTCTTC	CASSQDRTSAGNEQFF
TRBV10-2	TRBD2	TRBJ2-3	NA	TGCGCCAGCACCAAGGGTCTAGCGGGAGCTTTTAGCACAGATACGCAGTATTTT	CASTKGLAGAFSTDTQYF
TRBV7-9	NA	TRBJ1-4	NA	TGTGCCAGCAGCTCCCCATTGGAACAGGAAAAACTGTTTTTT	CASSSPLEQEKLFF
TRBV11-2	TRBD2	TRBJ2-1	NA	TGTGCCAGCAGCTATGGGAGGCTAGCGGGACGTACTGGGTACAATGAGCAGTTCTTC	CASSYGRLAGRTGYNEQFF
TRBV29-1	NA	TRBJ2-7	once	TGCAGCGTTGAATGGGGAACCAACTACGAGCAGTACTTC	CSVEWGTNYEQYF
TRBV6-5	NA	TRBJ2-2	NA	TGTGCCAGCAGTTATGATTGGGGCGGGGAGCTGTTTTTT	CASSYDWGGELFF
TRBV11-2	NA	TRBJ1-2	NA	TGTGCCAGCAGCTCGGGTCCTACTTATGGCTACACCTTC	CASSSGPTYGYTF
TRBV7-9	TRBD1	TRBJ1-1	NA	TGTGCCAGCAGCATACCGGGACAGATGAACACTGAAGCTTTCTTT	CASSIPGQMNTEAFF
TRBV5-1	NA	TRBJ2-7	NA	TGCGCCAGCAGCTTGATCGGTAAGGGAAATGAGCAGTACTTC	CASSLIGKGNEQYF
TRBV4-1	TRBD2	TRBJ2-2	NA	TGCGCCAGCAGCTACGGACTAGCGGAGAACACCGGGGAGCTGTTTTTT	CASSYGLAENTGELFF
TRBV6-5	NA	TRBJ2-3	NA	TGTGCCAGCAACATCCTGGGCAGTAGCACAGATACGCAGTATTTT	CASNILGSSTDTQYF
TRBV27	NA	TRBJ1-1	NA	TGTGCCAGCAGTTTACGGGGACCTGATGAAGCTTTCTTT	CASSLRGPDEAFF
TRBV6-1	NA	TRBJ1-4	NA	TGTGCCAGCAGTGAAGTGGGGAGGGGCATTGCGTCCGAAGAACTGTTTTTT	CASSEVGRGIASEELFF
TRBV4-2	NA	TRBJ1-2	once	TGTGCCAGCAGCCAAGATCGCGGCGGGGGTTATGGCTACACCTTC	CASSQDRGGGYGYTF
TRBV6-1	NA	TRBJ1-2	NA	TGTGCCAGCAGTGAGGGTTGGGCCCTTTATGGCTACACCTTC	CASSEGWALYGYTF
TRBV7-9	NA	TRBJ1-1	NA	TGTGCCAGCAGCTTAGATTGGGGCACTGAAGCTTTCTTT	CASSLDWGTEAFF
TRBV27	NA	TRBJ2-7	NA	TGTGCCAGCAGTTTAGGGGGAAACGAGCAGTACTTC	CASSLGGNEQYF
TRBV29-1	NA	TRBJ2-7	once	TGCAGCGTTTCACGGGGTACAGGTAGCTACGAGCAGTACTTC	CSVSRGTGSYEQYF
TRBV10-2	NA	TRBJ2-7	NA	TGCGCCAGCAGTGTCAGCGGGTCCTCCTACGAGCAGTACTTC	CASSVSGSSYEQYF
TRBV27	NA	TRBJ2-3	NA	TGTGCCAGCAGTCTCCTCTTCCGAGGGTTACACACAGATACGCAGTATTTT	CASSLLFRGLHTDTQYF
TRBV6-5	TRBD1	TRBJ2-7	NA	TGTGCCAGCAGTTACTCCCAGGGGGCGAAGACCTACGAGCAGTACTTC	CASSYSQGAKTYEQYF
TRBV6-1	TRBD2	TRBJ2-3	NA	TGTGCCAGCAGATACCTAGCGGGGGCACCAGATACGCAGTATTTT	CASRYLAGAPDTQYF
TRBV30	NA	TRBJ1-2	once	TGTGCCTGGAACATGGACGGATACTATGGCTACACCTTC	CAWNMDGYYGYTF
TRBV5-6	TRBD1	TRBJ2-1	once	TGTGCCAGCAGCTTAGAGGACAGGGGCCACAATGAGCAGTTCTTC	CASSLEDRGHNEQFF